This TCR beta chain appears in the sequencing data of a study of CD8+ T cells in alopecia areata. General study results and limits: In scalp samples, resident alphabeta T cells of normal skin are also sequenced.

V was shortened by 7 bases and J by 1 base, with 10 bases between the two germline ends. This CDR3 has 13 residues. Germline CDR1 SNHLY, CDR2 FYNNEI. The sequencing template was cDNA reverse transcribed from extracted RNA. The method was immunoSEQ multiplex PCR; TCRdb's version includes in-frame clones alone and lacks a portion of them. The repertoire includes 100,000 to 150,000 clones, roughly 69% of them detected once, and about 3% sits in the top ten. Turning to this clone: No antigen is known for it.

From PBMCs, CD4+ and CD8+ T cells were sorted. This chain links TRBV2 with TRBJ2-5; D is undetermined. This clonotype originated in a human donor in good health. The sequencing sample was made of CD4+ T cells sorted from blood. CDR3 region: CASTVGLQETQYF. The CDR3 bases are TGTGCCAGCACTGTAGGGCTCCAAGAGACCCAGTACTTC.